Shown below are 23 T cell receptor beta chains from a single sample sequenced in a study of CD8+ T cells in alopecia areata. TCR sequencing used cDNA made by reverse transcription of extracted RNA. Method: immunoSEQ multiplex PCR; TCRdb's copy keeps in-frame clones and lacks some. The table shows 110,000 to 150,000 clones, with 85% to 90% occurring only once. This sample's treatment: oral pan-JAK inhibitor, 5-10 mg twice daily. The sequencing here drew on CD8+ T cells sorted from blood, taken at week 4, from a patient treated with tofacitinib. The source of these receptors is a human donor with alopecia areata.

J is TRBJ2-7 and V is TRBV5-4, with TRBD2 as a possible D gene (7 bases). The CDR3 extends over 14 amino acids. V lost 3 bases and J lost 3, with 13 bases in between. CDR1 is SGHNT and CDR2 is YYREEE in the germline V gene (reference sequence). In nucleotides, the CDR3 is TGTGCCAGCAGCTCCCGGGGGGCCTACTACGAGCAGTACTTC. Translating it yields CASSSRGAYYEQYF.

V is TRBV10-2 and J is TRBJ2-7; D remains unclear. Per germline, CDR1 WSHSY and CDR2 SAAADI. The length of the CDR3 is 16 residues. Between the trimmed V and J ends, which lost 4 bases and 0 bases, there was a span of 16 bases. The CDR3 here is CASSAITRNYSYEQYF. The CDR3 bases are TGCGCCAGCAGTGCGATAACCAGAAACTACTCCTACGAGCAGTACTTC.

Here the CDR3 DNA reads TGTGCCAGCAGTGAAGCGGTCAGTTCTTTCTACGAGCAGTACTTC. Residues: CASSEAVSSFYEQYF. V usage is TRBV6-1 and J usage is TRBJ2-7; D not certain. The CDR3 contains 15 residues. Trimming removed 0 bases from V and 3 bases from J, with 12 bases in between. Germline assignment: CDR1 MNHNS and CDR2 SASEGT.

The rearrangement links TRBV14 to TRBJ2-3; D not certain. The CDR3 is 11 amino acids. The V end was cut by 6 bases, the J end by 4 bases, with 5 bases between. The V gene's germline CDR1 is SGHDN and CDR2 FVKESK. For the CDR3, the DNA is TGTGCCAGCAGTTGGTCAGATACGCAGTATTTT. This gives the protein CASSWSDTQYF.

The rearrangement joins TRBV9 to TRBJ2-1; D ambiguous. There are 15 residues in the CDR3. In germline, CDR1 is SGDLS, CDR2 YYNGEE. V gave up 0 bases and J gave up 1 base, with 8 bases separating them. CDR3 bases: TGTGCCAGCAGCGTAGCTGGGATTTCCTACAATGAGCAGTTCTTC. Its translation: CASSVAGISYNEQFF.

This clone has just a few counts. The CDR3 DNA follows: TGCGCCAGCGCCGCAGAAGGCTCCTACGAGCAGTACTTC. It specifies CASAAEGSYEQYF. V gene TRBV5-1 combines with J gene TRBJ2-7; D is uncertain. The CDR3 is made up of 13 amino acids. V lost 7 bases and J 0 bases, leaving 11 bases between the germline ends. Germline V lookup: CDR1 SGHRS, CDR2 YFSETQ. Combining the CDR3 with reference TRBV5-1 and TRBJ2-7 gives the whole variable domain KAGVTQTPRYLIKTRGQQVTLSCSPISGHRSVSWYQQTPGQGLQFLFEYFSETQRNKGNFPGRFSGRQFSNSRSEMNVSTLELGDSALYLCASAAEGSYEQYFGPGTRLTVT.

The V and J genes are TRBV2 and TRBJ2-3; D call uncertain. Trimming pared 1 base from V and 5 bases from J, leaving 10 bases between. The CDR3 runs 14 residues. The germline V gene has CDR1 SNHLY and CDR2 FYNNEI. CDR3 coding DNA: TGTGCCAGCAGTGAAGTTGTAGTCGTAGATACGCAGTATTTT. This gives the protein CASSEVVVVDTQYF.

This chain links TRBV5-1 with TRBJ2-1, with 9 positions matching TRBD1. Per germline, CDR1 SGHRS and CDR2 YFSETQ. Unmatched junction bases numbered 11, after V lost 5 bases and J lost 5 bases. There are 16 residues in the CDR3. The chain's CDR3 is CASRPIRWTGDNEQFF. The CDR3 bases are TGCGCCAGCAGGCCGATAAGATGGACAGGGGACAATGAGCAGTTCTTC.

The chain is built from TRBV19 and TRBJ1-1; tentative D call: TRBD1 (5 bases). V was trimmed by 3 bases and J by 6 bases, leaving 11 bases between them. The CDR3 has 13 amino acids. From germline, CDR1 is LNHDA and CDR2 SQIVND (reference sequence). The CDR3 DNA follows: TGTGCCAGTAGTATCGGGGGAATGGCTGAAGCTTTCTTT. It yields the protein CASSIGGMAEAFF.

The V and J genes are TRBV29-1 and TRBJ2-3; D uncertain. V was shortened by 7 bases and J by 4 bases, with 6 bases between the two germline ends. Germline V gives CDR1 SQVTM, CDR2 ANQGSEA. This CDR3 comprises 10 residues. Here the CDR3 DNA reads TGCAGCGCCGAAGCAGATACGCAGTATTTT. Protein product: CSAEADTQYF.

DNA for the CDR3: TGTGCCACCAGCAGAGGACAGGGGATGGCTGAAGCTTTCTTT. This gives the protein CATSRGQGMAEAFF. The rearrangement links TRBV15 to TRBJ1-1; 8 bases fit TRBD1. The length of the CDR3 is 14 residues. The V gene's germline CDR1 is LNHNV and CDR2 YYDKDF (reference sequence). Losses at the gene ends were 1 base for V and 6 bases for J; bases not matched to a gene: 4.

The chain links TRBV6-5 to TRBJ2-1; 9 bases are shared with TRBD1. V trimming: 4 bases; J trimming: 8 bases; junction bases outside the gene matches: 6. Germline-derived CDR1 and CDR2 are MNHEY and SVGAGI. The CDR3 is 14 residues long. The CDR3 protein is CASSSGTGFHEQFF. As DNA, the CDR3 is TGTGCCAGCAGTTCCGGGACAGGGTTTCATGAGCAGTTCTTC.

This rearrangement joins TRBV29-1 to TRBJ2-3; 7 bases map to TRBD1. Trimming at V came to 0 bases and at J to 6 bases, leaving 15 bases not matched to a gene. Germline CDR1 reads SQVTM; CDR2 reads ANQGSEA. The CDR3 has 17 amino acids. The CDR3 nucleotides read TGCAGCGTTGAAGATCCCGGGACAGCGATAACTTGGGATACGCAGTATTTT. It is translated as CSVEDPGTAITWDTQYF.

CDR3 protein: CSLGQGYEQYF. The CDR3 DNA reads as TGCAGTTTAGGACAGGGTTACGAGCAGTACTTC. The chain carries TRBV20-1 and TRBJ2-7; 8 bases align to TRBD1. Germline trimming cut 8 bases from V and 4 bases from J; bases unmatched to any gene: 4. Germline CDR1 and CDR2: DFQATT and SNEGSKA (reference sequence). The CDR3 contains 11 residues.

This clone was observed a handful of times. The chain couples TRBV2 to TRBJ1-3, with 7 positions matching TRBD1. The junction had 9 bases not matched to a gene; V was cut back by 6 bases and J by 4 bases. Germline loops: CDR1 SNHLY, CDR2 FYNNEI. This CDR3 is 15 amino acids long. The CDR3 spells CASSPERGHGNTIYF. In DNA, the CDR3 is TGTGCCAGCAGCCCGGAGAGGGGGCACGGAAACACCATATATTTT. Full variable domain (missing parts from reference TRBV2 and TRBJ1-3): EPEVTQTPSHQVTQMGQEVILRCVPISNHLYFYWYRQILGQKVEFLVSFYNNEISEKSEIFDDQFSVERPDGSNFTLKIRSTKLEDSAMYFCASSPERGHGNTIYFGEGSWLTVV.

The sample holds one count of this clone. In nucleotides, the CDR3 is TGTGCCTGGAGGGGGACTCTCTCCTACGAGCAGTACTTC. Its translation is CAWRGTLSYEQYF. V and J are TRBV30 and TRBJ2-7; tentative D call: TRBD2 (6 bases). The germline V gene encodes CDR1 GTSNPN and CDR2 SVGIG (reference sequence). The V and J ends lost 3 bases and 0 bases respectively, with 9 bases between them. This CDR3 is 13 amino acids long.

This clone is a singleton in its sample. This sequence joins TRBV9 and TRBJ2-7, with D perhaps TRBD1 (5 bases). Trimming stripped 0 bases from V and 3 bases from J, with 7 bases between. This CDR3 region has 13 residues. Germline V gene lookup returns CDR1 SGDLS and CDR2 YYNGEE. This chain's CDR3 is CASSVEQGYEQYF. CDR3 nucleotide sequence: TGTGCCAGCAGCGTAGAGCAGGGCTACGAGCAGTACTTC.

V is TRBV14 and J is TRBJ1-2, with TRBD1 matching over 10 bases. The germline V gene encodes CDR1 SGHDN and CDR2 FVKESK. The CDR3 sequence is 20 residues long. Germline trimming cut 0 bases from V and 2 bases from J; bases unmatched to any gene: 15. The CDR3 bases are TGTGCCAGCAGCCAAGAGACGAACTCCGGGACAGGGGAAAGGAACTATGGCTACACCTTC. Its protein is CASSQETNSGTGERNYGYTF.

This chain uses TRBV23-1 with TRBJ2-3, with a possible D match to TRBD2 (5 bases). TRBV23-1 counts as an open reading frame of uncertain function. The CDR3 sequence is 16 residues long. V gave up 0 bases and J gave up 4 bases, with 14 bases separating them. CDR3 DNA: TGCGCCAGCAGTCAATCCTGGCCGTTGGGAGCAGATACGCAGTATTTT. It encodes CASSQSWPLGADTQYF.

The chain has TRBV9 and TRBJ1-2; D uncertain. Germline CDR1 reads SGDLS; CDR2 reads YYNGEE. CDR3 length: 13 amino acids. The V end was cut by 3 bases, the J end by 0 bases, with 6 bases between. Here the CDR3 reads CASSEQSNYGYTF. The DNA for the CDR3 is TGTGCCAGCAGCGAACAGTCTAACTATGGCTACACCTTC.

The chain carries TRBV19 and TRBJ1-4, with TRBD1 as a possible D gene (5 bases). CDR1 LNHDA and CDR2 SQIVND come from the germline V gene (reference sequence). CDR3 length: 15 residues. V was shortened by 4 bases and J by 0 bases, with 9 bases between the two germline ends. The CDR3 DNA sequence: TGTGCCAGTAGTAAGGGGACGGCAACTAATGAAAAACTGTTTTTT. Translated, it gives CASSKGTATNEKLFF.

The J gene is TRBJ2-7, the V gene TRBV6-5; TRBD2 matches at 7 bases. V lost 6 bases, J lost 2 bases, and 7 bases stayed unmatched. Germline V gene lookup returns CDR1 MNHEY and CDR2 SVGAGI. There are 14 residues in the CDR3. Here the CDR3 DNA reads TGTGCCAGCAGACAACCGGGGACTACCTACGAGCAGTACTTC. Amino acids: CASRQPGTTYEQYF.

This clone has a single count. The rearrangement uses TRBV9 and TRBJ2-3; 10 positions agree with TRBD1. Germline values: CDR1 SGDLS, CDR2 YYNGEE. Germline trimming cut 5 bases from V and 5 bases from J; bases unmatched to any gene: 8. This CDR3 comprises 15 residues. The CDR3 DNA is TGTGCCAGCAGTTACCGGGACAGGGGTCTAGATACGCAGTATTTT. This gives the protein CASSYRDRGLDTQYF.